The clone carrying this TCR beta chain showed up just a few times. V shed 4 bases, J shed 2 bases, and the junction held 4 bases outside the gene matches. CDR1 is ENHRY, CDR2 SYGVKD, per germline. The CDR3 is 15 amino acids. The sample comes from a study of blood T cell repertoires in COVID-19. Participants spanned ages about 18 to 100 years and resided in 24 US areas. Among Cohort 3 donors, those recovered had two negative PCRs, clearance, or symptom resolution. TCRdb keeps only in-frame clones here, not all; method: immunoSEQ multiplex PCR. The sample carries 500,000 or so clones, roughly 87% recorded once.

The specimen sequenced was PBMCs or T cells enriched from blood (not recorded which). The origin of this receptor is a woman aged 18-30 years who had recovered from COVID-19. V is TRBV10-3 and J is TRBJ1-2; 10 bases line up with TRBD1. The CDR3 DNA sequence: TGTGCCATCAGTGCCGACAGGGGGCGCAACTATGGCTACACCTTC. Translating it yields CAISADRGRNYGYTF.